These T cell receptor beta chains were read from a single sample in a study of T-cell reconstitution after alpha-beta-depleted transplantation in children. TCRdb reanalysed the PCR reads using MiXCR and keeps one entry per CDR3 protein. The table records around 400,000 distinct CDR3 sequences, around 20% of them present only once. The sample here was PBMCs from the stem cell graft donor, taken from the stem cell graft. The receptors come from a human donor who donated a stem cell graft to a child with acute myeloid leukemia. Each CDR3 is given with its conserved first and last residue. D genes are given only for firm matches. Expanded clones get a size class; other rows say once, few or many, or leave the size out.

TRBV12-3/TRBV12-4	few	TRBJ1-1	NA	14	CASSPPSVIPEAFF	TGTGCCAGCAGTCCTCCATCTGTTATCCCTGAAGCTTTCTTT
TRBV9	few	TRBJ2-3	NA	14	CASSVGSFTDTQYF	TGTGCCAGCAGCGTGGGGTCCTTTACAGATACGCAGTATTTT
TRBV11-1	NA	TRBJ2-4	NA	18	CASSKQEFGSGSKNIQYF	TGTGCCAGCAGCAAGCAAGAGTTCGGGAGTGGGTCCAAAAACATTCAGTACTTC
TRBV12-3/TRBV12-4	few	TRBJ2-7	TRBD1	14	CASSSDRGPGEQYF	TGTGCCAGCAGTTCGGACAGGGGGCCCGGCGAGCAGTACTTC
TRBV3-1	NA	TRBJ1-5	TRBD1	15	CASSQAGTGNQPQHF	TGTGCCAGCAGCCAAGCCGGGACAGGGAATCAGCCCCAGCATTTT
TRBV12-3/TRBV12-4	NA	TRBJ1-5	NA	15	CASSQRRGTLQPQHF	TGTGCCAGCAGCCAACGACGGGGCACGCTTCAGCCCCAGCATTTT
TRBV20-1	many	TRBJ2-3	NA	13	CSAEGQGTDTQYF	TGCAGTGCAGAAGGGCAGGGCACAGATACGCAGTATTTT
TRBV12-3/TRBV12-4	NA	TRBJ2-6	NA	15	CASTWGRSGANVLTF	TGTGCCAGCACCTGGGGCAGGTCTGGGGCCAACGTCCTGACTTTC
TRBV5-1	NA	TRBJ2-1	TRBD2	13	CASNSGSDNEQFF	TGCGCCAGCAATAGCGGGTCCGACAATGAGCAGTTCTTC
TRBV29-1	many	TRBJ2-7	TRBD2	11	CSVRREVEQYF	TGCAGCGTGAGGCGGGAGGTTGAGCAGTACTTC
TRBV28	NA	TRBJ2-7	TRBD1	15	CASRREDRGTYEQYF	TGTGCCAGCAGACGGGAGGACAGGGGCACCTACGAGCAGTACTTC
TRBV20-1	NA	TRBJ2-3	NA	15	CSASGAEGNTDTQYF	TGCAGTGCTAGCGGGGCGGAGGGGAACACAGATACGCAGTATTTT
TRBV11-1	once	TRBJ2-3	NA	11	CATRIGDTQYF	TGTGCCACCCGAATCGGAGATACGCAGTATTTT
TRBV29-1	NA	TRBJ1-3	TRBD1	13	CSARAGGGNTIYF	TGCAGCGCCCGGGCAGGGGGTGGAAACACCATATATTTT
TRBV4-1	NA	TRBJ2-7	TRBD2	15	CASTSAPSGAYEQYF	TGCGCCAGCACCTCCGCGCCTAGCGGTGCCTACGAGCAGTACTTC
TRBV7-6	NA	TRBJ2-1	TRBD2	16	CASSLGLAVPYNEQFF	TGTGCCAGCAGCCTGGGACTAGCGGTACCCTACAATGAGCAGTTCTTC
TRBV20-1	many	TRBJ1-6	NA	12	CSARPTGSPLHF	TGCAGTGCTCGACCGACCGGTTCACCCCTCCACTTT
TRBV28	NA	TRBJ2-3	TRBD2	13	CASRLAGGDTQYF	TGTGCCAGTAGACTAGCGGGAGGCGACACGCAGTATTTT
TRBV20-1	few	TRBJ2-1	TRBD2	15	CSALAGGPGVNEQFF	TGCAGTGCCCTAGCGGGAGGGCCGGGGGTCAATGAGCAGTTCTTC
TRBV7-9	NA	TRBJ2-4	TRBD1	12	CASSLGETGLYF	TGTGCCAGCAGCTTAGGGGAGACAGGGCTATACTTC
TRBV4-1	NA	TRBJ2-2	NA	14	CASSQVQGAGELFF	TGCGCCAGCAGCCAAGTTCAGGGAGCCGGGGAGCTGTTTTTT